The T cell receptor (beta chain) described here comes from a study of OX40 agonist ivuxolimab in advanced cancers. The V end was cut by 2 bases, the J end by 2 bases, with 18 bases between. This CDR3 has 18 residues. Germline V gene lookup returns CDR1 SNHLY and CDR2 FYNNEI. Produced via immunoSEQ multiplex PCR; TCRdb's table is partial and in-frame only. This repertoire shows around 72,000 clones, 80% to 90% found once; its top ten account for roughly 16%. Anyone with autoimmune disease history or systemic immunosuppression was excluded. This clone was seen a handful of times. The J gene is TRBJ2-2, the V gene TRBV2, with D tentatively TRBD2 (7 bases). This receptor was taken from an adult with an advanced solid tumor such as melanoma, head and neck, liver or kidney cancer. Sequencing was performed on CD4+ or CD8+ T cells sorted from blood, taken in a trial of the OX40 agonist ivuxolimab. The CDR3 here is CASSEWGGLGLNTGELFF. DNA for the CDR3: TGTGCCAGCAGTGAATGGGGGGGGCTTGGGCTCAACACCGGGGAGCTGTTTTTT.